This record concerns one TCR beta chain sequence. Its antigen is undetermined. The identical CDR3 is also encoded by other nucleotide sequences in the sample. The data stem from a study of shared clonotypes between healthy human individuals. Study results and caveats: Four donors shared approximately 5% of their naive CD4 clonotypes. Rarefaction exposed incomplete sorted-subset sequencing despite large depth. Clonotype sharing among donors likely depends on sequencing depth.

The CDR3 consists of 14 residues. V dropped 4 bases and J dropped 3; count of bases not matched to a gene: 5. Germline assignment: CDR1 SNHLY and CDR2 FYNNEI. As processed by the authors: Filtering differed because ImmunoSEQ produced junction-only sequences that carried no quality scores. Produced via immunoSEQ multiplex PCR; TCRdb's table is partial and in-frame only. V, J and clone size are taken as reported in that table, and D and trimming were inferred from the DNA itself. Found here are about 2 million clones, about 95% of them singletons; the top ten hold around 1.2%. It was CD45RO-negative cells, positively selected for CCR7, that made up naive CD8 cells, with terminally differentiated effector memory CD45RA+ cells excluded.

The TCR comes from a man aged 18 to 29 in good health. Material for sequencing was naive CD8+ T cells sorted from blood. The chain uses TRBV2 and TRBJ2-7, with 8 bases fitting TRBD1. CDR3 DNA sequence: TGTGCCAGCAGTGCAGGGACAGGCTACTACGAGCAGTACTTC. This codes for CASSAGTGYYEQYF.